These 22 T cell receptor beta chains were all obtained from the same sample, sequenced in a study of CD8 T cells in Susac syndrome. Random hexamers were used to reverse transcribe an amount of about 0.45 to 1 ug RNA. A single record per CDR3 protein comes from TCRdb applying MiXCR to the immunoSEQ multiplex PCR reads. The sample has under 150,000 distinct CDR3 sequences, about 95% seen once; the top ten hold about 0.13%. Sequenced input: CD4+ T cells from PBMCs. These TCRs come from a human donor with multiple sclerosis.

The chain couples TRBV12-3 or TRBV12-4 to TRBJ2-7; TRBD2 aligns across 7 bases. CDR3 length: 14 residues. Trimming cost V 5 bases and J 3 bases; bases outside gene matches: 7. The CDR3, as DNA: TGTGCCAGCAGTGAGTGGGGGGGAGGCTACGAGCAGTACTTC. Amino acids: CASSEWGGGYEQYF.

CDR3 nucleotides: TGCGCCAGCAGCTTGGAAAGGGCGGAAAACTATGGCTACACCTTC. Encoded protein: CASSLERAENYGYTF. This chain joins TRBV5-1 and TRBJ1-2; D unresolved. V dropped 0 bases and J dropped 2 bases, with 11 bases sitting between them. The CDR3 is made up of 15 amino acids. Germline CDR1 reads SGHRS; CDR2 reads YFSETQ.

The genes are TRBV5-4 and TRBJ2-1; TRBD2 matches at 13 bases. The V gene's germline CDR1 is SGHNT and CDR2 YYREEE (reference sequence). V trimming: 5 bases; J trimming: 8 bases; junction bases outside the gene matches: 4. The CDR3 contains 14 residues. The CDR3, as DNA: TGTGCCAGCAGACTAGCGGGAGGGCCCTATGAGCAGTTCTTC. Its protein is CASRLAGGPYEQFF.

CDR3 sequence reads: CAWSGHYDQPQHF. The CDR3 DNA sequence: TGTGCCTGGAGTGGACATTACGATCAGCCCCAGCATTTT. This chain links TRBV30 with TRBJ1-5; D unresolved. The germline V and J ends were trimmed by 1 base and 5 bases, with 9 bases remaining between them. The CDR3 runs 13 residues. The germline CDR1 and CDR2 sequences are GTSNPN and SVGIG (reference sequence). The full variable domain, completed using reference TRBV30 and TRBJ1-5, is SQTIHQWPATLVQPVGSPLSLECTVEGTSNPNLYWYRQAAGRGLQLLFYSVGIGQISSEVPQNLSASRPQDRQFILSSKKLLLSDSGFYLCAWSGHYDQPQHFGDGTRLSIL.

This chain links TRBV12-5 with TRBJ1-2; D is ambiguous. Germline-derived CDR1 and CDR2 are LGHNT and FRNRAP. Deletions cut 0 bases from V and 5 bases from J, with 16 bases between. The CDR3 totals 16 residues. The CDR3, as DNA: TGTGCTAGTGGTTTGGTACTTGGTTCCAGCGGGTATGGCTACACCTTC. Translation gives CASGLVLGSSGYGYTF. The full variable domain, rest sourced from reference TRBV12-5 and TRBJ1-2, is DARVTQTPRHKVTEMGQEVTMRCQPILGHNTVFWYRQTMMQGLELLAYFRNRAPLDDSGMPKDRFSAEMPDATLATLKIQPSEPRDSAVYFCASGLVLGSSGYGYTFGSGTRLTVV.

This clonotype showed up just once. The chain employs TRBV5-4 and TRBJ2-2; D possibly matches TRBD1 or TRBD2 (6 bases each). This CDR3 is built from 15 residues. The germline gives CDR1 SGHNT, CDR2 YYREEE (reference sequence). Trimming removed 4 bases from V and 8 bases from J, with 18 bases in between. Here the CDR3 DNA reads TGTGCCAGCAGCCCCCGGTCGGGGGCAGGAGGGGAGCTGTTTTTT. It codes for CASSPRSGAGGELFF.

The chain uses TRBV19 and TRBJ1-5, with 11 bases identical to TRBD1. Trimming removed 7 bases from V and 7 bases from J; junction bases left unmatched: 6. CDR1 LNHDA and CDR2 SQIVND come from the germline V gene (reference sequence). This CDR3 contains 14 residues. The CDR3, as DNA: TGTGCCAGTATCGGGACAGGGGGAAGGCAGCCCCAGCATTTT. This codes for CASIGTGGRQPQHF.

This clonotype was recorded only once. The gene calls are TRBV11-2 and TRBJ1-1; 7 bases are a match to TRBD1. This CDR3 contains 12 residues. The germline V gene has CDR1 SGHAT and CDR2 FQNNGV. Losses at the gene ends were 1 base for V and 11 bases for J; bases not matched to a gene: 4. The CDR3 loop is CASSLAGGTAFF. In nucleotides, the CDR3 is TGTGCCAGCAGCTTAGCAGGGGGAACGGCTTTCTTT.

V usage is TRBV6-2 or TRBV6-3 and J usage is TRBJ2-7; D remains unclear. The CDR3 extends over 17 amino acids. Per germline, CDR1 MNHEY and CDR2 SVGEGT. V was pared by 7 bases and J by 0 bases, with 22 bases between. The CDR3 DNA reads as TGTGCCAGCACACCTAGTGGGGAAAGGCCCCTCTCCTACGAGCAGTACTTC. Protein: CASTPSGERPLSYEQYF.

This chain uses TRBV10-1 with TRBJ2-2, with 8 positions matching TRBD2. The V gene's germline CDR1 is WNHNN and CDR2 SYGVQD (reference sequence). The CDR3 consists of 15 residues. J gave up 0 bases and V 4 bases, and 1 base lay outside the gene matches. Written as DNA, the CDR3 is TGCGCCAGCAGTGTAGCGGGATCGAACACCGGGGAGCTGTTTTTT. It translates to CASSVAGSNTGELFF.

The chain has TRBV12-3 or TRBV12-4 and TRBJ2-4; 7 nucleotides line up with TRBD2. With 5 bases clipped from V and 9 bases from J, the junction kept 1 base outside the gene matches. The CDR3 runs to 11 residues. As DNA, the CDR3 is TGTGCCAGCAGTCGCGGGGGCATTCAGTACTTC. Translation gives CASSRGGIQYF.

This chain connects TRBV12-3 or TRBV12-4 to TRBJ2-7; D is ambiguous. V gave up 8 bases and J gave up 2 bases, with 16 bases separating them. The CDR3 is 14 amino acids. DNA of the CDR3: TGTGCCAGCGGACCAGCCGGCGGCGCCTACGAGCAGTACTTC. Translating it yields CASGPAGGAYEQYF.

This clonotype was detected once. The J gene is TRBJ1-2, the V gene TRBV6-5; D perhaps matches TRBD1 (5 bases). Germline values: CDR1 MNHEY, CDR2 SVGAGI. The CDR3 spans 12 residues. The V end was cut by 7 bases, the J end by 12 bases, with 18 bases between. CDR3 loop: CASIDLQGTHTF. The CDR3 DNA reads TGTGCCAGCATCGATCTTCAGGGAACCCACACCTTC.

V gene TRBV15 combines with J gene TRBJ2-7, with 8 bases matching TRBD1. J gave up 0 bases and V 2 bases, and 6 bases lay outside the gene matches. CDR3 length: 16 residues. Germline CDR1 LNHNV, CDR2 YYDKDF (reference sequence). The CDR3 loop is CATSRTLDRGSYEQYF. The CDR3 bases are TGTGCCACCAGCAGAACCCTAGACAGGGGCTCCTACGAGCAGTACTTC.

V is TRBV20-1 and J is TRBJ2-2; weak D call: TRBD2 (6 bases). The CDR3 runs 12 residues. The germline gives CDR1 DFQATT, CDR2 SNEGSKA (reference sequence). V was cut by 6 bases and J by 5 bases, with 10 bases left in between. This chain's CDR3 is CSAQGGTGELFF. CDR3 coding DNA: TGCAGTGCCCAGGGAGGTACCGGGGAGCTGTTTTTT.

CDR3 bases: TGTGCCAGCAGCTTAGGGGCCAAGGGCAGCACAGATACGCAGTATTTT. The encoded protein is CASSLGAKGSTDTQYF. The chain recombines TRBV7-3 with TRBJ2-3; tentatively, D is TRBD1 (5 bases). The V end was cut by 2 bases, the J end by 0 bases, with 12 bases between. The length of the CDR3 is 16 residues. Per the germline V gene, CDR1 is SGHTA and CDR2 is FQGTGA. The whole variable domain, filled in from reference TRBV7-3 and TRBJ2-3, reads GAGVSQTPSNKVTEKGKYVELRCDPISGHTALYWYRQSLGQGPEFLIYFQGTGAADDSGLPNDRFFAVRPEGSVSTLKIQRTERGDSAVYLCASSLGAKGSTDTQYFGPGTRLTVL.

The chain couples TRBV7-9 to TRBJ2-7, with D possibly being TRBD1 (6 bases). Trimming shortened V by 8 bases and J by 5 bases, and 22 bases separated the two germline ends. The CDR3 runs 15 residues. Germline assignment: CDR1 SEHNR and CDR2 FQNEAQ (reference sequence). CDR3 residues: CASARMGTRRNEQYF. The CDR3 DNA sequence: TGTGCCAGCGCTCGCATGGGGACACGGAGGAACGAGCAGTACTTC.

The sample holds one count of this clonotype. The rearrangement links TRBV9 to TRBJ1-3, with D unresolved. CDR1 is SGDLS and CDR2 is YYNGEE in the germline V gene. The CDR3 is made up of 14 amino acids. V lost 1 base and J 3 bases, leaving 8 bases between the germline ends. The CDR3 coding sequence is TGTGCCAGCAGCGTATCGAGGGATGGAAACACCATATATTTT. Translated, it gives CASSVSRDGNTIYF. The variable domain in full, completed from reference TRBV9 and TRBJ1-3, reads DSGVTQTPKHLITATGQRVTLRCSPRSGDLSVYWYQQSLDQGLQFLIQYYNGEERAKGNILERFSAQQFPDLHSELNLSSLELGDSALYFCASSVSRDGNTIYFGEGSWLTVV.

The chain has TRBV5-4 and TRBJ1-1, with D possibly matching TRBD1 (5 bases). CDR3 length: 15 amino acids. Trimming stripped 7 bases from V and 3 bases from J, with 19 bases between. The V gene's germline CDR1 is SGHNT and CDR2 YYREEE (reference sequence). In nucleotides, the CDR3 is TGTGCCAGCCGCCCCGGGGGAGATCCACACACTGAAGCTTTCTTT. It translates to CASRPGGDPHTEAFF.

The rearrangement links TRBV11-2 to TRBJ2-1; 9 bases agree with TRBD1. Looked up from germline, CDR1 is SGHAT and CDR2 is FQNNGV. The CDR3 contains 17 residues. The J segment lost 9 bases and the V segment lost 0 bases, leaving 12 bases of the junction unmatched. CDR3 bases: TGTGCCAGCAGCTTAGATGTACCCGGGACAGGGTTCCCTGAGCAGTTCTTC. Residues: CASSLDVPGTGFPEQFF.

This chain connects TRBV4-1 to TRBJ2-5; the match to TRBD1 covers 10 bases. This CDR3 spans 17 amino acids. Germline lookup yields CDR1 MGHRA and CDR2 YSYEKL. Unmatched junction bases numbered 9, after V lost 0 bases and J lost 5 bases. The CDR3 is CASSQDGGTGVGETQYF. The CDR3 nucleotides are TGCGCCAGCAGCCAAGATGGAGGGACAGGGGTTGGGGAGACCCAGTACTTC.

The chain links TRBV30 to TRBJ2-6; weak D call: TRBD1 (6 bases). Per germline, CDR1 GTSNPN and CDR2 SVGIG (reference sequence). Trimming took off 1 base at V and 0 bases at J, with 16 bases between the two ends. This CDR3 region has 18 residues. CDR3 region: CAWSGGTRGASGANVLTF. The CDR3 region has the DNA TGTGCCTGGAGTGGGGGGACCAGGGGAGCCTCTGGGGCCAACGTCCTGACTTTC.